This T cell receptor beta chain was sequenced for a study of blood T cell repertoires in COVID-19. V lost 2 bases, J lost 9 bases, and 14 bases lay in between. The CDR3 runs to 14 residues. The germline gives CDR1 LGHDT, CDR2 YNNKEL (reference sequence). Here immunoSEQ multiplex PCR was the method, and the copy in TCRdb shows in-frame clones only, minus some. This sample carries 65,000 to 70,000 clones, 70% to 90% of them seen once, and the ten largest clones take under 1.5%. The receptor was derived from an older woman with acute or convalescent COVID-19. The sample comprised peripheral blood. The chain recombines TRBV3-1 (or the pseudogene TRBV3-2) with TRBJ2-1, with a tentative D call TRBD2 (5 bases). The CDR3 region is CASSQYVEAGEQFF. For the CDR3, the DNA is TGTGCCAGCAGCCAATACGTGGAGGCAGGTGAGCAGTTCTTC.